The sequence of this T cell receptor beta chain was determined in a study of T cells in Graves' hyperthyroidism and ophthalmopathy. Using RNA transcripts as the source, TCR beta CDR3 regions were amplified. TCR CDR3 underwent first-round RT-PCR with the HTBI primer set. TCRdb independently ran MiXCR on the multiplex PCR reads; one entry per CDR3 protein. The sample has approximately 200,000 distinct CDR3 sequences, about 16% seen once. Trimming cost V 5 bases and J 1 base, with 11 bases left between them. Germline assignment: CDR1 SGHTA and CDR2 FQGNSA. The CDR3 spans 15 residues. The sequencing sample was made of blood. This TCR derives from a man between 40 and 49 years old with Graves' hyperthyroidism. The rearrangement links TRBV7-2 to TRBJ1-4; tentatively, D is TRBD1 (6 bases). CDR3 DNA: TGTGCCAGCAGCCAACAGGGCCTAACTAATGAAAAACTGTTTTTT. Its protein product is CASSQQGLTNEKLFF.